This TCR beta chain was captured by sequencing in a study of shared clonotypes between healthy human individuals. A note on this clone: The antigen is not known. Other DNA sequences from this sample encode an identical CDR3 as well.

The study, taken as a whole, reports: Despite large depth, rarefaction showed incomplete sorted-subset sequencing. The authors sampled blood alone, and tissue repertoires likely differ.

Clones were sequenced by immunoSEQ multiplex PCR, and TCRdb holds only the in-frame ones, with some missing. The profile shows about 1.1 million clones, approximately 75% of them singletons. This clonotype was sampled from a man younger than 35 in good health. Some clones in this sample may be carry-over from other donors' samples. The specimen sequenced was memory CD4+ T cells from PBMCs. Subset noted: CD45RA-negative fraction.

The chain's CDR3 is CASSRGGISYEQYF. The DNA of the CDR3 is TGCGCCAGCAGTCGCGGTGGAATCTCCTACGAGCAGTACTTC. The rearrangement joins TRBV5-1 to TRBJ2-7, with no clear D. Per the germline V gene, CDR1 is SGHRS and CDR2 is YFSETQ. V gave up 5 bases and J gave up 0 bases, with 12 bases separating them. The CDR3 is made up of 14 amino acids.